The 13 T cell receptor beta chains below come from one sample, sequenced in a study of T cells after yellow fever vaccination. TCRdb redid the calling of the 5' RACE reads with MiXCR, one entry per CDR3 protein. The sample lists approximately 260,000 distinct CDR3 sequences; roughly 13% were seen once. Sequencing was performed on CD4+ T cells sorted from PBMCs, taken 45 days after the yellow fever booster vaccination. The receptors were gathered from a man between 25 and 39 years old who received the YFV17D yellow fever vaccine.

This clonotype was picked up many times. The chain uses TRBV7-2 and TRBJ2-5; D may match TRBD1 or TRBD2 (5 bases each). Trimming removed 5 bases from V and 5 bases from J, with 15 bases in between. Germline V gives CDR1 SGHTA, CDR2 FQGNSA. This CDR3 contains 14 residues. CDR3 bases: TGTGCCAGCAGCCCACCTTGGGACGGGGAGACCCAGTACTTC. The encoded protein is CASSPPWDGETQYF. Complete variable domain (other parts from reference TRBV7-2 and TRBJ2-5): GAGVSQSPSNKVTEKGKDVELRCDPISGHTALYWYRQSLGQGLEFLIYFQGNSAPDKSGLPSDRFSAERTGGSVSTLTIQRTQQEDSAVYLCASSPPWDGETQYFGPGTRLLVL.

CDR3 amino acids: CASSQGAGLNEQYF. The CDR3 region has the DNA TGTGCCAGCTCACAGGGGGCAGGGTTAAACGAGCAGTACTTC. The rearrangement joins TRBV18 to TRBJ2-7, with 7 bases matching TRBD1. This CDR3 is built from 14 residues. Germline trimming cut 4 bases from V and 5 bases from J; bases unmatched to any gene: 8. Germline V gene lookup returns CDR1 KGHSH and CDR2 LQKENI.

This clonotype was seen a handful of times. V gene TRBV6-4 combines with J gene TRBJ2-3; 7 bases agree with TRBD2. V lost 5 bases, J lost 4 bases, and 9 bases stayed unmatched. Germline CDR1 is MRHNA and CDR2 is SNTAGT. CDR3 size: 15 residues. CDR3 in DNA: TGTGCCAGCAGTCAAAGCGGGGTAGGCGCAGATACGCAGTATTTT. Translation gives CASSQSGVGADTQYF.

This clonotype showed up just a few times. This CDR3 reads CASTIGGWMETQYF. The CDR3 DNA is TGTGCCAGCACGATCGGTGGGTGGATGGAGACCCAGTACTTC. J is TRBJ2-5 and V is TRBV7-2, with D unresolved. The CDR3 runs 14 residues. The germline V gene encodes CDR1 SGHTA and CDR2 FQGNSA. With 7 bases removed from V and 5 bases from J, the gap between germline ends came to 17 bases.

This clonotype showed up many times. This chain uses TRBV7-2 with TRBJ2-5; no definite D call. V lost 2 bases and J 7 bases, leaving 8 bases between the germline ends. Germline values: CDR1 SGHTA, CDR2 FQGNSA. The CDR3 extends over 12 amino acids. The CDR3 loop is CASSLTWGTQYF. In nucleotides, the CDR3 is TGTGCCAGCAGCTTAACGTGGGGGACCCAGTACTTC.

This clonotype was seen a handful of times. V gene TRBV6-1 combines with J gene TRBJ1-3, with TRBD1 identical over 8 bases. The CDR3 is 16 residues long. Germline CDR1 MNHNS, CDR2 SASEGT. The ends lost 6 bases at V and 4 bases at J; junction bases unmatched: 11. CDR3 sequence reads: CASSRRRTGSGNTIYF. The CDR3 bases are TGTGCCAGCAGCCGCCGGAGGACAGGGTCAGGAAACACCATATATTTT.

This chain links TRBV7-2 with TRBJ2-5; D is undetermined. This CDR3 region has 14 residues. Germline CDR1 SGHTA, CDR2 FQGNSA. Trimming left V 3 bases short and J 1 base short, with 9 bases between. In DNA form, the CDR3 reads TGTGCCAGCAGCTTCCAACGCGGCCAAGAGACCCAGTACTTC. Translation gives CASSFQRGQETQYF.

The chain joins TRBV4-2 to TRBJ2-7; no reliable D call. Between the trimmed V and J ends, which lost 4 bases and 6 bases, there was a span of 13 bases. Germline-derived CDR1 and CDR2 are LGHNA and YNFKEQ. The CDR3 spans 13 residues. CDR3 amino acids: CASSRAGEAEQYF. The CDR3 DNA reads as TGTGCCAGCAGCCGGGCAGGAGAGGCCGAGCAGTACTTC.

V usage is TRBV25-1 and J usage is TRBJ1-4, with D possibly being TRBD1 (6 bases). Trimming shortened V by 2 bases and J by 7 bases, and 11 bases separated the two germline ends. CDR1 MGHDK and CDR2 SYGVNS come from the germline V gene. The CDR3 sequence is 14 residues long. In DNA form, the CDR3 reads TGTGCCAGCAGTGAAGGGGGGGCGCCTGAAAAACTGTTTTTT. As protein: CASSEGGAPEKLFF.

This clonotype was observed a handful of times. This sequence joins TRBV20-1 and TRBJ2-4; D gene uncertain. Germline CDR1 is DFQATT and CDR2 is SNEGSKA (reference sequence). The CDR3 totals 15 residues. With 6 bases removed from V and 0 bases from J, the gap between germline ends came to 15 bases. The CDR3 spells CSAERVGVAKNIQYF. CDR3 nucleotides: TGCAGTGCCGAAAGGGTTGGGGTAGCCAAAAACATTCAGTACTTC.

The rearrangement links TRBV25-1 to TRBJ2-7, with D uncertain. Germline V CDR1 and CDR2: MGHDK, SYGVNS. The CDR3 extends over 16 amino acids. Trimming pared 2 bases from V and 1 base from J, leaving 15 bases between. The CDR3 region has the DNA TGTGCCAGCAGTGAAGTCGGAGCGACGAGGTCCTACGAGCAGTACTTC. Translating it yields CASSEVGATRSYEQYF.

This clonotype was observed a few times. Written as DNA, the CDR3 is TGTGCCAGCAGCTTAGCGGGGAAGGGAGGAAAACTGTTTTTT. It specifies CASSLAGKGGKLFF. This chain uses TRBV7-2 with TRBJ1-4; no firm D call. Germline V gene lookup returns CDR1 SGHTA and CDR2 FQGNSA. This CDR3 has 14 residues. V lost 0 bases and J 10 bases, leaving 12 bases between the germline ends.

This chain joins TRBV18 and TRBJ2-3; no definite D call. V was cut by 6 bases and J by 3 bases, with 16 bases left in between. This CDR3 has 15 residues. Germline CDR1 and CDR2: KGHSH and LQKENI. The CDR3: CASSPFGSVTDTQYF. Here the CDR3 DNA reads TGTGCCAGCTCTCCTTTTGGAAGTGTGACAGATACGCAGTATTTT.